This T cell receptor beta chain was recovered during a study of blood T cells in healthy people across ages. Study-wide results and limits: With naive T cell percentage, TCR beta diversity showed a strong correlation. The lack of PBMC sorting stopped any conclusive naive versus antigen-experienced comparison.

Total RNA amounts of at least 6 micrograms were extracted per sample. With 0 bases removed from V and 0 bases from J, the gap between germline ends came to 16 bases. Germline-derived CDR1 and CDR2 are DFQATT and SNEGSKA (reference sequence). The CDR3 totals 17 residues. In its sample, this clonotype was seen a few times. No antigen is known for it. Then a second PCR, running about 6 to 11 cycles, was carried out with a sample-barcoded 5' primer and a J-beta primer mix. One entry per CDR3 protein, called by TCRdb with MiXCR from the 5' RACE reads. The table shows 1.5 million to 2 million distinct CDR3 sequences, with roughly 43% occurring only once.

The gene calls are TRBV20-1 and TRBJ2-3; TRBD2 is a possible D gene (6 bases). Sequenced input: blood. This TCR was sampled from a human donor in good health. The CDR3 region is CSARDPRGGGSTDTQYF. The DNA of the CDR3 is TGCAGTGCTAGAGATCCAAGGGGTGGGGGGAGCACAGATACGCAGTATTTT.